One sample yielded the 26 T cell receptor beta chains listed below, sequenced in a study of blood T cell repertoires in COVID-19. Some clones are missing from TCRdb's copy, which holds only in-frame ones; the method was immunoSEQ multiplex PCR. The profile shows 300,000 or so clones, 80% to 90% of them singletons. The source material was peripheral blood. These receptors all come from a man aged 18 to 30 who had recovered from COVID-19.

The DNA for the CDR3 is TGCGCCAGCAGCGGACAGGGCTTCGGGGAAAAACTGTTTTTT. Protein sequence: CASSGQGFGEKLFF. The genes are TRBV5-1 and TRBJ1-4, with 8 bases identical to TRBD1. The V segment lost 4 bases and the J segment 8 bases; nucleotides outside the gene matches: 7. The CDR3 has 14 residues. Germline CDR1 reads SGHRS; CDR2 reads YFSETQ.

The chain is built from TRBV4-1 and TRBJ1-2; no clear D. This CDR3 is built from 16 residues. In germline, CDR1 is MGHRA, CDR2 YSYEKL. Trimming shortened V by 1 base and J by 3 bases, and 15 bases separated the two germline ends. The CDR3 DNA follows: TGCGCCAGCAGCCAAGGTATCCTGGTTGCGGACTATGGCTACACCTTC. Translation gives CASSQGILVADYGYTF.

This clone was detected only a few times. The CDR3 spells CSVATGVGSPLHF. CDR3 in DNA: TGCAGCGTGGCGACAGGAGTGGGTTCACCCCTCCACTTT. The chain couples TRBV29-1 to TRBJ1-6; perhaps TRBD1 as D (6 bases). The ends were cut back, 6 bases at V and 9 bases at J, with 15 bases in the middle. This CDR3 contains 13 residues. Germline CDR1 is SQVTM and CDR2 is ANQGSEA.

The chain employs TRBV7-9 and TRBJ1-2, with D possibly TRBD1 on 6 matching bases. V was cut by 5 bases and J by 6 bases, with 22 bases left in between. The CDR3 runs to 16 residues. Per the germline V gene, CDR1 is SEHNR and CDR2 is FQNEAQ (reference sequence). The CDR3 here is CASSPPWQGRGDGYTF. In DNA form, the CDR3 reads TGTGCCAGCAGCCCGCCGTGGCAGGGCAGGGGTGATGGCTACACCTTC.

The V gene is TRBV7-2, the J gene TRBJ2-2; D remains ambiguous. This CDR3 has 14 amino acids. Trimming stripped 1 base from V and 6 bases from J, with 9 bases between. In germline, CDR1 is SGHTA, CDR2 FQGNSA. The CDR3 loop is CASSLESLPGELFF. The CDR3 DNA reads TGTGCCAGCAGCTTAGAGAGCCTACCCGGGGAGCTGTTTTTT.

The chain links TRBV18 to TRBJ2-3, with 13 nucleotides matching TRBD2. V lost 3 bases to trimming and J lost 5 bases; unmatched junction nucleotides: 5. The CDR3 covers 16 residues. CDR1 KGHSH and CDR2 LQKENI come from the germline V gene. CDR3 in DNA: TGTGCCAGCTCACCTCGACTAGCGGGGGGTAGAGATACGCAGTATTTT. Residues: CASSPRLAGGRDTQYF.

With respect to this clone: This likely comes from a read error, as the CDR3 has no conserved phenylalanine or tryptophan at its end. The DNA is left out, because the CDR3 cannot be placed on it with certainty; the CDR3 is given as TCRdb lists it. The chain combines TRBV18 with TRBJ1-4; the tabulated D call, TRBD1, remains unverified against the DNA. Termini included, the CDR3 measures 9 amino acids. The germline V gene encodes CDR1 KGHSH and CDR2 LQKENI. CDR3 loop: CASITSALG.

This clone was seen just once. The CDR3 region has the DNA TGTGCCAGCAGTCCAGGGGGCTATGGCTACACCTTC. Translation: CASSPGGYGYTF. This sequence joins TRBV28 and TRBJ1-2, with 7 bases that match TRBD1. Germline values: CDR1 MDHEN, CDR2 SYDVKM. The CDR3 has 12 residues. V was clipped by 5 bases and J by 4 bases; unmatched bases: 1.

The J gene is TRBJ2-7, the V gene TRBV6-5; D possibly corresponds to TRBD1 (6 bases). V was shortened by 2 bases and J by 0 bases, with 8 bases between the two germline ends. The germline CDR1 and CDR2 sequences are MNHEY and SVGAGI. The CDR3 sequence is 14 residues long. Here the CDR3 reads CASSYGGFSYEQYF. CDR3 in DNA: TGTGCCAGCAGTTACGGGGGCTTCTCCTACGAGCAGTACTTC.

CDR3: CASSPAATNNEQFF. The CDR3 DNA is TGTGCCAGCAGTCCCGCGGCCACCAACAATGAGCAGTTCTTC. The chain uses TRBV27 and TRBJ2-1; D gene unclear. This CDR3 is 14 amino acids long. Trimming took off 5 bases at V and 5 bases at J, with 13 bases between the two ends. In germline, CDR1 is MNHEY, CDR2 SMNVEV (reference sequence).

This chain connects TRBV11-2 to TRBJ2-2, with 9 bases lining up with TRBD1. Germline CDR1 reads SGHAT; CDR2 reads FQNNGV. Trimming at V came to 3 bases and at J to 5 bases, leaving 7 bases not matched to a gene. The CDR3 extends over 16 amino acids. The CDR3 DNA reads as TGTGCCAGCAGCTTGGGACAGGGAGGCACGACCGGGGAGCTGTTTTTT. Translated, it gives CASSLGQGGTTGELFF.

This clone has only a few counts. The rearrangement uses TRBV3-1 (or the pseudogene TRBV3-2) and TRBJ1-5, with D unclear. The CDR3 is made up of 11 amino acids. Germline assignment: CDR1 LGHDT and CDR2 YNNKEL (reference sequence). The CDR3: CDGLFNQPQHF. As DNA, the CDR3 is TGTGATGGACTTTTCAATCAGCCCCAGCATTTT.

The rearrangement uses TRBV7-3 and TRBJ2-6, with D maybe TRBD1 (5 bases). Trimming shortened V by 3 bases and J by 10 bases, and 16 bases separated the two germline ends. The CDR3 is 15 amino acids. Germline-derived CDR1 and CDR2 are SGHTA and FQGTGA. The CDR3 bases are TGTGCCAGCAGCTTGGGGCTCCCTGGTGTGAACGTCCTGACTTTC. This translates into CASSLGLPGVNVLTF.

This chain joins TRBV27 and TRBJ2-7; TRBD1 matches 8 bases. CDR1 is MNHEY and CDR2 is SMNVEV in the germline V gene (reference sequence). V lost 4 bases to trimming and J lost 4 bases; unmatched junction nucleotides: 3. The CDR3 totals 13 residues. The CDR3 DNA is TGTGCCAGCAGTTCGGACAGGGAATACGAGCAGTACTTC. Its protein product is CASSSDREYEQYF.

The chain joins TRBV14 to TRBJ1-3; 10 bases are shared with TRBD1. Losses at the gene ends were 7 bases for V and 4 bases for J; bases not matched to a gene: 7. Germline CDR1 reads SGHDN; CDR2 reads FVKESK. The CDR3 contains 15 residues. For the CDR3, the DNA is TGTGCCAGCAAGCGGACAGGGGGAAGAGGAAACACCATATATTTT. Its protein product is CASKRTGGRGNTIYF. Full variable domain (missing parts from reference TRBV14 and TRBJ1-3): EAGVTQFPSHSVIEKGQTVTLRCDPISGHDNLYWYRRVMGKEIKFLLHFVKESKQDESGMPNNRFLAERTGGTYSTLKVQPAELEDSGVYFCASKRTGGRGNTIYFGEGSWLTVV.

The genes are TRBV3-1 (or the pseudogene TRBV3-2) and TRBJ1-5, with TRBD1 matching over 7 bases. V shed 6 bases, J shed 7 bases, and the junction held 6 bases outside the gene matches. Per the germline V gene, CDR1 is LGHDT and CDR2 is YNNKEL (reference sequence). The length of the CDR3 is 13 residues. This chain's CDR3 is CASSAGGNQPQHF. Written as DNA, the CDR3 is TGTGCCAGCAGTGCAGGGGGTAACCAGCCCCAGCATTTT.

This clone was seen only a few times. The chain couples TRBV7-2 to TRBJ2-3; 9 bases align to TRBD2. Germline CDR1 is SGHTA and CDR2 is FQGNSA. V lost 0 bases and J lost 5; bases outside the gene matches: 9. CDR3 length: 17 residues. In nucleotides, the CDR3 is TGTGCCAGCAGCTTAGCGAAATGGCGGGGGGGCCGAGATACGCAGTATTTT. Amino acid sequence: CASSLAKWRGGRDTQYF.

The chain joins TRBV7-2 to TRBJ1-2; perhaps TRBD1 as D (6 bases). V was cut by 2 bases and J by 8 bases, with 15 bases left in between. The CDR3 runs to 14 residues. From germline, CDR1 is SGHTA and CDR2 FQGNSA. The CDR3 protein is CASSLTGPRDGYTF. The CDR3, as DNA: TGTGCCAGCAGCTTAACAGGGCCACGGGACGGCTACACCTTC.

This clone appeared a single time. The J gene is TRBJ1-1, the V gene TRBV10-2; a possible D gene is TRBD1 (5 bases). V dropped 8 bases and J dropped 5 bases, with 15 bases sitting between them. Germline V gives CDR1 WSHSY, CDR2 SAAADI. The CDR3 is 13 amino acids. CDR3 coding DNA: TGCGCCAGCTCCAGTCAGGGATCAACTGAAGCTTTCTTT. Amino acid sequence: CASSSQGSTEAFF.

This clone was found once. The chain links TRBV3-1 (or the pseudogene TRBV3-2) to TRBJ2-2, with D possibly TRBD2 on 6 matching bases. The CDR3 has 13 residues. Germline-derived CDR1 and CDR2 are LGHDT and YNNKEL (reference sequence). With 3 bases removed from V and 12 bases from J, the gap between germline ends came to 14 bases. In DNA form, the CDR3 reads TGTGCCAGCAGCCAGGGGGACTCCCTAAAGCTGTTTTTT. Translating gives CASSQGDSLKLFF.

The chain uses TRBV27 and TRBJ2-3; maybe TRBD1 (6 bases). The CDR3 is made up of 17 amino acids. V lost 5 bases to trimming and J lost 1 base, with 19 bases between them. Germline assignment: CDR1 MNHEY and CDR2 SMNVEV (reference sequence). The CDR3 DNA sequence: TGTGCCAGCAGTCCTCGAGGGTGGGGGCTTGGCACAGATACGCAGTATTTT. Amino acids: CASSPRGWGLGTDTQYF.

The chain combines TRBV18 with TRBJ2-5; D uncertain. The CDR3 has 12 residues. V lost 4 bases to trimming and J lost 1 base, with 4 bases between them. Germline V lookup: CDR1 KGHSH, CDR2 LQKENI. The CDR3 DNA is TGTGCCAGCTCACAACTCCAAGAGACCCAGTACTTC. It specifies CASSQLQETQYF.

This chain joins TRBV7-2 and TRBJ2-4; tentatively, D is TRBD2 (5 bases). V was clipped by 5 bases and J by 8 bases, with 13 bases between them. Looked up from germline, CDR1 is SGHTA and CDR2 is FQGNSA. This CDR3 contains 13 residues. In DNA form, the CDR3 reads TGTGCCAGCAGCCCTCGAGGGTCGGACATTCAGTACTTC. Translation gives CASSPRGSDIQYF.

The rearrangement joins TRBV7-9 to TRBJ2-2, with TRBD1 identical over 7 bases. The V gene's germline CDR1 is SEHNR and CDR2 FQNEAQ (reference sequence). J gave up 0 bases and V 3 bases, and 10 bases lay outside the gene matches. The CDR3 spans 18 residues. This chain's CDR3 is CASSFPGRTGANTGELFF. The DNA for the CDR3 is TGTGCCAGCAGCTTCCCCGGTAGGACAGGCGCGAACACCGGGGAGCTGTTTTTT.

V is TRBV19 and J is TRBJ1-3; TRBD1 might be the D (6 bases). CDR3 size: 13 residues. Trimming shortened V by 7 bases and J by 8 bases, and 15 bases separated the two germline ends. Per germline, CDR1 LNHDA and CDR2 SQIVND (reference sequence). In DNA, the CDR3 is TGTGCCAGTAACCGGGACAATCGCGACACCATATATTTT. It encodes CASNRDNRDTIYF.

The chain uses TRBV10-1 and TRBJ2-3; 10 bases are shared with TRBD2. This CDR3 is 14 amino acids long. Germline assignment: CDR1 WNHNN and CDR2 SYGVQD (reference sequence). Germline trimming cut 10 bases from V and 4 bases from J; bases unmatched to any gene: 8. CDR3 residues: CATGAGGSADTQYF. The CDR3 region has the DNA TGCGCCACCGGAGCGGGAGGGTCTGCAGATACGCAGTATTTT.